The 27 T cell receptor beta chains below come from one sample, sequenced in a study of blood T cell repertoires in COVID-19. The assay was immunoSEQ multiplex PCR, and TCRdb's table has in-frame clones only and misses some. Here the sample spans about 68,000 clones, nearly 90% being singletons. The sample taken for sequencing was peripheral blood. These receptors all stem from a man in his fifties with active COVID-19.

The chain employs TRBV19 and TRBJ2-1; TRBD1 matches at 12 bases. CDR3 length equals 21 residues. V was pared by 1 base and J by 0 bases, with 13 bases of the junction left unmatched. Looked up from germline, CDR1 is LNHDA and CDR2 is SQIVND (reference sequence). CDR3 DNA: TGTGCCAGTAGTATAGGTTTCTGGGACAGGGGGCATTTGGGCTCCTACAATGAGCAGTTCTTC. Amino acid sequence: CASSIGFWDRGHLGSYNEQFF.

The gene calls are TRBV13 and TRBJ1-2; the match to TRBD1 covers 7 bases. V gave up 4 bases and J gave up 3 bases; unmatched junction bases: 11. Germline values: CDR1 PRHDT, CDR2 FYEKMQ (reference sequence). This CDR3 has 16 residues. Here the CDR3 reads CASSSIRQGRDYGYTF. The CDR3 DNA reads TGTGCCAGCAGCTCGATCCGACAGGGAAGGGACTATGGCTACACCTTC. Full variable domain (rest looked up from reference TRBV13 and TRBJ1-2): AAGVIQSPRHLIKEKRETATLKCYPIPRHDTVYWYQQGPGQDPQFLISFYEKMQSDKGSIPDRFSAQQFSDYHSELNMSSLELGDSALYFCASSSIRQGRDYGYTFGSGTRLTVV.

This chain joins TRBV12-2 and TRBJ2-5; the tabulated D call, TRBD2, remains unverified against the DNA. TRBV12-2 has pseudogene status. This CDR3 region has 13 residues. Written as DNA, the CDR3 is TGTGCAAGTCGCTTAAGCCTAGGAGGGACCCAGTACTTC. It is translated as CASRLSLGGTQYF.

This clone was found once. V and J are TRBV5-1 and TRBJ2-3, with 11 positions matching TRBD2. This CDR3 region has 15 residues. J gave up 2 bases and V 4 bases, and 3 bases lay outside the gene matches. Germline-derived CDR1 and CDR2 are SGHRS and YFSETQ. Here the CDR3 reads CASSLAGGTTDTQYF. CDR3 coding DNA: TGCGCCAGCAGCCTAGCGGGGGGTACCACAGATACGCAGTATTTT.

The chain uses TRBV19 and TRBJ1-1, with 10 bases that match TRBD1. Germline CDR1 is LNHDA and CDR2 is SQIVND (reference sequence). V trimming: 4 bases; J trimming: 4 bases; junction bases outside the gene matches: 15. The CDR3 has 18 residues. The CDR3 spells CASSKGRDRGILGTEAFF. In DNA, the CDR3 is TGTGCCAGTAGTAAGGGCCGGGACAGGGGTATTTTGGGCACTGAAGCTTTCTTT.

The chain has TRBV7-2 and TRBJ2-1; 7 nucleotides align to TRBD2. Germline values: CDR1 SGHTA, CDR2 FQGNSA. CDR3 length: 15 residues. V shed 6 bases, J shed 2 bases, and the junction held 7 bases outside the gene matches. As DNA, the CDR3 is TGTGCCAGCAGTCACGGGGGGACCCCCTACAATGAGCAGTTCTTC. Amino acids: CASSHGGTPYNEQFF.

This sequence joins TRBV30 and TRBJ2-7, with TRBD1 matching 8 bases. V lost 1 base, J lost 2 bases, and 4 bases stayed unmatched. The CDR3 sequence is 14 residues long. The germline gives CDR1 GTSNPN, CDR2 SVGIG (reference sequence). The CDR3: CAWSARGRTYEQYF. Written as DNA, the CDR3 is TGTGCCTGGAGTGCCAGGGGGCGAACCTACGAGCAGTACTTC.

This chain joins TRBV5-1 and TRBJ2-3; 10 positions agree with TRBD2. J lost 1 base, V lost 2 bases, and 1 base had no gene match. Germline V gene data show CDR1 as SGHRS and CDR2 as YFSETQ. The CDR3 spans 15 residues. The CDR3, as DNA: TGCGCCAGCAGCTTTAGCGGGGGGCGCACAGATACGCAGTATTTT. It translates to CASSFSGGRTDTQYF.

This clone was counted a single time. The chain carries TRBV5-5 and TRBJ2-5; D perhaps matches TRBD2 (7 bases). Germline-derived CDR1 and CDR2 are SGHKS and YYEKEE (reference sequence). The V end lost 1 base, the J end lost 2 bases, and 12 bases lay between the germline ends. The CDR3 runs 15 residues. CDR3 sequence (DNA): TGTGCCAGCAGCTTGAGGGGAGGGGGTCAAGAGACCCAGTACTTC. Its translation is CASSLRGGGQETQYF.

This chain connects TRBV5-1 to TRBJ2-5; 8 bases align to TRBD1. Trimming cost V 2 bases and J 7 bases; bases outside gene matches: 1. CDR3 length equals 12 residues. Germline CDR1 reads SGHRS; CDR2 reads YFSETQ. As DNA, the CDR3 is TGCGCCAGCAGCTTCGGACAGGGGACCCAGTACTTC. Amino acids: CASSFGQGTQYF. The complete variable domain, with remaining parts taken from reference TRBV5-1 and TRBJ2-5, reads KAGVTQTPRYLIKTRGQQVTLSCSPISGHRSVSWYQQTPGQGLQFLFEYFSETQRNKGNFPGRFSGRQFSNSRSEMNVSTLELGDSALYLCASSFGQGTQYFGPGTRLLVL.

The V gene is TRBV30, the J gene TRBJ1-6; 9 bases map to TRBD1. There are 15 residues in the CDR3. V was pared by 5 bases and J by 7 bases, with 9 bases of the junction left unmatched. Germline CDR1 GTSNPN, CDR2 SVGIG (reference sequence). The CDR3 reads CAWSTGTGRNSPLHF. The DNA of the CDR3 is TGTGCCTGGTCTACCGGGACAGGGAGAAATTCACCCCTCCACTTT. The whole variable domain, filled in from reference TRBV30 and TRBJ1-6, reads SQTIHQWPATLVQPVGSPLSLECTVEGTSNPNLYWYRQAAGRGLQLLFYSVGIGQISSEVPQNLSASRPQDRQFILSSKKLLLSDSGFYLCAWSTGTGRNSPLHFGNGTRLTVT.

V and J are TRBV7-2 and TRBJ1-3; 7 bases fit TRBD1. Germline V gene lookup returns CDR1 SGHTA and CDR2 FQGNSA. The CDR3 runs 14 residues. V lost 3 bases, J lost 4 bases, and 3 bases stayed unmatched. The CDR3 sequence: CASSLDRPGNTIYF. CDR3 nucleotide sequence: TGTGCCAGCAGCTTGGACAGGCCCGGAAACACCATATATTTT.

V usage is TRBV19 and J usage is TRBJ1-2; D gene unclear. Germline CDR1 is LNHDA and CDR2 is SQIVND (reference sequence). V gave up 3 bases and J gave up 3 bases, with 5 bases separating them. This CDR3 comprises 12 residues. Here the CDR3 reads CASSILYYGYTF. The CDR3 nucleotides are TGTGCCAGTAGTATCCTCTACTATGGCTACACCTTC.

CDR3 in amino acids: CASGLVQGDREQYF. The CDR3 DNA reads TGTGCTAGTGGTTTGGTACAGGGGGACAGAGAGCAGTACTTC. The genes are TRBV12-5 and TRBJ2-7, with TRBD1 matching 8 bases. V lost 0 bases to trimming and J lost 7 bases; unmatched junction nucleotides: 5. The CDR3 is 14 residues long. From germline, CDR1 is LGHNT and CDR2 FRNRAP.

This clone was seen a single time. The chain employs TRBV9 and TRBJ2-3; 8 bases line up with TRBD2. Germline V gene lookup returns CDR1 SGDLS and CDR2 YYNGEE. This CDR3 is 16 amino acids long. V was clipped by 3 bases and J by 3 bases; unmatched bases: 9. The CDR3: CASSDARGGPTDTQYF. The CDR3 nucleotides are TGTGCCAGCAGCGATGCCCGGGGGGGCCCTACAGATACGCAGTATTTT. Drawing the rest from reference TRBV9 and TRBJ2-3, the complete variable domain is DSGVTQTPKHLITATGQRVTLRCSPRSGDLSVYWYQQSLDQGLQFLIQYYNGEERAKGNILERFSAQQFPDLHSELNLSSLELGDSALYFCASSDARGGPTDTQYFGPGTRLTVL.

In DNA form, the CDR3 reads TGTGCCAGCAGCTTGGACAGGGCTAATGAAAAACTGTTTTTT. It translates to CASSLDRANEKLFF. This rearrangement joins TRBV7-9 to TRBJ1-4; 8 bases agree with TRBD1. Trimming cost V 3 bases and J 3 bases; bases outside gene matches: 0. The germline V gene encodes CDR1 SEHNR and CDR2 FQNEAQ (reference sequence). CDR3 size: 14 residues.

The chain carries TRBV27 and TRBJ1-1; no firm D call. CDR3 length: 16 residues. Between the trimmed V and J ends, which lost 5 bases and 2 bases, there was a span of 18 bases. Per germline, CDR1 MNHEY and CDR2 SMNVEV (reference sequence). As DNA, the CDR3 is TGTGCCAGCAGTCCCCCAGGCCGGGGAAGAAACACTGAAGCTTTCTTT. Translated, it gives CASSPPGRGRNTEAFF.

The genes are TRBV2 and TRBJ2-7; D remains unclear. The CDR3 consists of 14 residues. Germline assignment: CDR1 SNHLY and CDR2 FYNNEI. V gave up 0 bases and J gave up 0 bases, with 6 bases separating them. CDR3 protein: CASSEALYSYEQYF. The CDR3 DNA reads TGTGCCAGCAGTGAAGCGCTCTACTCCTACGAGCAGTACTTC. Using reference TRBV2 and TRBJ2-7 for the parts outside the CDR3, the full variable domain is EPEVTQTPSHQVTQMGQEVILRCVPISNHLYFYWYRQILGQKVEFLVSFYNNEISEKSEIFDDQFSVERPDGSNFTLKIRSTKLEDSAMYFCASSEALYSYEQYFGPGTRLTVT.

On this clone: Other DNA sequences in this sample translate to the same CDR3. The chain uses TRBV19 and TRBJ1-1; no firm D call. The CDR3 contains 13 residues. V lost 2 bases, J lost 2 bases, and 6 bases lay in between. Germline loops: CDR1 LNHDA, CDR2 SQIVND (reference sequence). Here the CDR3 reads CASSINSNTEAFF. In nucleotides, the CDR3 is TGTGCCAGTAGTATAAACAGTAACACTGAAGCTTTCTTT.

The chain employs TRBV9 and TRBJ1-2; 7 bases map to TRBD1. V lost 0 bases to trimming and J lost 2 bases; unmatched junction nucleotides: 10. This CDR3 is built from 17 residues. Germline loops: CDR1 SGDLS, CDR2 YYNGEE. The CDR3 spells CASSVEWRGGGNYGYTF. The CDR3 bases are TGTGCCAGCAGCGTAGAATGGCGTGGAGGGGGCAACTATGGCTACACCTTC. The variable domain in full, with the rest retrieved from reference TRBV9 and TRBJ1-2, is DSGVTQTPKHLITATGQRVTLRCSPRSGDLSVYWYQQSLDQGLQFLIQYYNGEERAKGNILERFSAQQFPDLHSELNLSSLELGDSALYFCASSVEWRGGGNYGYTFGSGTRLTVV.

The genes are TRBV2 and TRBJ1-5, with a weak D call TRBD1 (5 bases). V dropped 7 bases and J dropped 2 bases, with 12 bases sitting between them. In germline, CDR1 is SNHLY, CDR2 FYNNEI. This CDR3 comprises 14 residues. CDR3 sequence reads: CASTGTGGNQPQHF. In DNA, the CDR3 is TGTGCCAGCACCGGGACGGGGGGCAATCAGCCCCAGCATTTT.

The genes are TRBV30 and TRBJ1-1, with D maybe TRBD1 (6 bases). The CDR3 runs to 13 residues. The ends were cut back, 0 bases at V and 6 bases at J, with 11 bases in the middle. Germline V lookup: CDR1 GTSNPN, CDR2 SVGIG (reference sequence). The CDR3 region is CAWSVLGGAEAFF. CDR3 nucleotides: TGTGCCTGGAGTGTACTAGGGGGTGCTGAAGCTTTCTTT.

The chain combines TRBV6-6 with TRBJ1-5, with 8 bases fitting TRBD1. This CDR3 contains 16 residues. Germline assignment: CDR1 MNHNY and CDR2 SVGAGI (reference sequence). The trim removed 6 bases at V and 1 base at J, leaving 8 bases unmatched. The CDR3 nucleotides are TGTGCCAGCAGACGGACAGGGTACTTCAGCAATCAGCCCCAGCATTTT. This encodes CASRRTGYFSNQPQHF.

The genes are TRBV5-1 and TRBJ1-1; 7 bases are shared with TRBD1. CDR3 length: 14 residues. The germline V gene has CDR1 SGHRS and CDR2 YFSETQ. The J segment lost 11 bases and the V segment lost 3 bases, leaving 13 bases of the junction unmatched. The CDR3, as DNA: TGCGCCAGCAGCTCCGACGGGACAGCCTCTCGGGCTTTCTTT. Encoded protein: CASSSDGTASRAFF.

This clone has just a few counts. The rearrangement joins TRBV10-1 to TRBJ1-2; no clear D gene. Germline CDR1 and CDR2: WNHNN and SYGVQD (reference sequence). This CDR3 is built from 16 residues. The V end was cut by 6 bases, the J end by 6 bases, with 23 bases between. The CDR3 loop reads CASRRRRDPEVHGYTF. The DNA for the CDR3 is TGCGCCAGCAGGAGGAGACGGGATCCAGAAGTACATGGCTACACCTTC.

The chain carries TRBV5-6 and TRBJ1-4; D may be TRBD1 (5 bases). Germline CDR1 and CDR2: SGHDT and YYEEEE. V lost 4 bases to trimming and J lost 10 bases, with 11 bases between them. The CDR3 covers 12 residues. The CDR3 region has the DNA TGTGCCAGCAGCGCGGACACTCGAAAACTGTTTTTT. This gives the protein CASSADTRKLFF. Together with reference TRBV5-6 and TRBJ1-4, the CDR3 gives the full variable domain: DAGVTQSPTHLIKTRGQQVTLRCSPKSGHDTVSWYQQALGQGPQFIFQYYEEEERQRGNFPDRFSGHQFPNYSSELNVNALLLGDSALYLCASSADTRKLFFGSGTQLSVL.

The chain links TRBV5-1 to TRBJ2-3, with TRBD2 as a possible D gene (6 bases). This CDR3 region has 15 residues. V lost 5 bases and J lost 0, with 13 bases in between. Germline lookup yields CDR1 SGHRS and CDR2 YFSETQ. Written as DNA, the CDR3 is TGCGCCAGCAGTGTCTCGGGGGAGAGCACAGATACGCAGTATTTT. Its translation: CASSVSGESTDTQYF.